These T cell receptor beta chains were read from a single sample in a study of T cells in localized non-small cell lung cancer. Assay used: immunoSEQ multiplex PCR; TCRdb lists only in-frame clones, some missing. The sample has roughly 21,000 clones; roughly nine tenths are singletons. The sample in question was peripheral blood, obtained before any cancer treatment. The receptors here all came from a woman aged 40-70 years with stage I lung adenocarcinoma. The CDR3 runs from the conserved cysteine through the conserved F or W. The D gene is left open where the match is weak. The size entry is marked missing in some rows and otherwise reads once, few, many or a size class.

>TRBV5-1|NA|NA|TRBJ2-1|14
TGCGCCAGCAACCCGAGTGGAGCACTCAATGAGCAGTTCTTC
CASNPSGALNEQFF
>TRBV7-3|NA|once|TRBJ1-1|13
TGTGCCAGCAGCAGGTCCAGGGACACTGAAGCTTTCTTT
CASSRSRDTEAFF
>TRBV11-3|NA|NA|TRBJ2-5|17
TGTGCCAGCAGCTTAGAAGGGGGTGGCGTGCGGAGGGAGACCCAGTACTTC
CASSLEGGGVRRETQYF
>TRBV28|TRBD2|NA|TRBJ2-5|14
TGTGCCAGCAGTTCTCCAGCGGGAGGAGAGACCCAGTACTTC
CASSSPAGGETQYF
>TRBV14|TRBD1|NA|TRBJ1-1|12
TGTGCCAGCAGCCACCCTGACAGGGGGGCTTTCTTT
CASSHPDRGAFF
>TRBV6-1|NA|NA|TRBJ1-4|17
TGTGCCAGCAGTGAAGCGGTCCGTGGGGAGAGGGCTGAAAAACTGTTTTTT
CASSEAVRGERAEKLFF
>TRBV30|NA|NA|TRBJ2-7|11
TGTGCCTGGAGTGTACTGAACGAGCAGTACTTC
CAWSVLNEQYF
>TRBV25-1|NA|NA|TRBJ2-3|13
TGTGCCAGCAGTGATGCCGCAGGGGTGGTAAGATATTTT
CASSDAAGVVRYF
>TRBV7-9|TRBD2|NA|TRBJ2-5|16
TGTGCCAGTTCCCCCCCTCGGGGACTAGCGGGCGAGACCCAGTACTTC
CASSPPRGLAGETQYF
>TRBV7-3|NA|NA|TRBJ2-7|14
TGTGCCAGCAGCGCGACCTTGGACGGCTACGAGCAGTACTTC
CASSATLDGYEQYF
>TRBV7-2|NA|NA|TRBJ2-5|15
TGTGCCAGCAGCCCACTTAACGCCCGGCGGGAGACCCAGTACTTC
CASSPLNARRETQYF
>TRBV6-9|NA|NA|TRBJ1-4|14
TGTGCCAGCAGCCCGACAGTAACTAATGAAAAACTGTTTTTT
CASSPTVTNEKLFF
>TRBV5-5|NA|NA|TRBJ1-1|15
TGTGCCAGCAGCACCGGGCCATTCACGAACACTGAAGCTTTCTTT
CASSTGPFTNTEAFF
>TRBV7-9|NA|NA|TRBJ1-2|15
TGTGCCAGCAGCTTAGAGGTTGGGAGAAACTATGGCTACACCTTC
CASSLEVGRNYGYTF
>TRBV10-2|TRBD2|NA|TRBJ2-1|16
TGCGCCAGCAGTGATTCGCGGGAGGGCATATACAATGAGCAGTTCTTC
CASSDSREGIYNEQFF
>TRBV15|TRBD1|few|TRBJ1-3|15
TGTGCCACCAGCAGAGGTCGACAGGGGGCTTCAGCCATATATTTT
CATSRGRQGASAIYF
>TRBV7-2|TRBD2|NA|TRBJ2-1|15
TGTGCCAGCAGCTACCCGACTAGCGGAAGCAATGAGCAGTTCTTC
CASSYPTSGSNEQFF
>TRBV19|TRBD1|once|TRBJ1-2|13
TGTGCCAGTAGTAGACAGGGAGTCTATGGCTACACCTTC
CASSRQGVYGYTF
>TRBV7-9|TRBD1|NA|TRBJ2-6|19
TGTGCCAGCAGCCGTGGGACAGTTGGCCTCGTCTCTGGGGCCAACGTCCTGACTTTC
CASSRGTVGLVSGANVLTF
>TRBV2|NA|NA|TRBJ2-7|15
TGTGCCAGCCGAAGCCTTCCGCACCGCTCTGCCGAGCAGTACTTC
CASRSLPHRSAEQYF
>TRBV11-3|NA|NA|TRBJ2-3|16
TGTGCCAGCGTATCGGGTCAGTGGGGGAGATCAGATACGCAGTATTTT
CASVSGQWGRSDTQYF
>TRBV6-5|TRBD2|NA|TRBJ2-7|15
TGTGCCAGCAGTCCAGGGTCGGGGGGGTCCTACGAGCAGTACTTC
CASSPGSGGSYEQYF
>TRBV7-2|NA|NA|TRBJ2-5|16
TGTGCCAGCAGCCGACTGGGTGCAGGACTACAAGAGACCCAGTACTTC
CASSRLGAGLQETQYF
>TRBV6-4|NA|NA|TRBJ1-4|15
TGTGCCAGCAGCTGCCCAGGGTGGACTAATGAAAAACTGTTTTTT
CASSCPGWTNEKLFF
>TRBV7-9|NA|NA|TRBJ2-4|15
TGTGCCAGCAGCTTGGCAGGGGCTACCAAAAACATTCAGTACTTC
CASSLAGATKNIQYF
>TRBV4-1|NA|NA|TRBJ2-4|14
TGCGCCAGCAGCCAAGACTTAGAGGTGGACATTCAGTACTTC
CASSQDLEVDIQYF
>TRBV11-3|NA|NA|TRBJ2-7|14
TGTGCCAGCAGCTTAGCAGGGGGAGGCTACGAGCAGTACTTC
CASSLAGGGYEQYF
>TRBV5-1|TRBD2|NA|TRBJ2-1|16
TGCGCCAGCAGCTTGGCATGGGCTAGCGGGAATGTTGAGCAGTTCTTC
CASSLAWASGNVEQFF
>TRBV7-2|TRBD2|NA|TRBJ2-7|19
TGTGCCAGCAGCTTGAGACAGGGTTCCCTTGGCGGGAGGGCCGCCGAGCAGTACTTC
CASSLRQGSLGGRAAEQYF
>TRBV7-7|NA|NA|TRBJ2-5|15
TGTGCTAGCAGCTCGGGTCAGGGGCCCCAAGAGACCCAGTACTTC
CASSSGQGPQETQYF
>TRBV7-9|NA|NA|TRBJ1-1|13
TGTGCCAGCAGCTTAGTCAGGAACACTGAAGCTTTCTTT
CASSLVRNTEAFF
>TRBV2|NA|NA|TRBJ2-4|12
TGTGCCAGCGGAACAGTTGAAGACATTCAGTACTTC
CASGTVEDIQYF
>TRBV9|NA|NA|TRBJ1-1|13
TGTGCCAGCAGCGTAAGCGGGAACACTGAAGCTTTCTTT
CASSVSGNTEAFF
>TRBV7-2|NA|once|TRBJ2-3|15
TGTGCCAGCAGCTTATTACGGGCCAGCACAGATACGCAGTATTTT
CASSLLRASTDTQYF
>TRBV6-5|TRBD1|NA|TRBJ2-7|14
TGTGCCAGCAGAAAGGGCAGGGGGATAGGGGAGCAGTACTTC
CASRKGRGIGEQYF
>TRBV25-1|NA|NA|TRBJ1-1|15
TGTGCCAGCAGGCAGGGTTTCTTTTCGGACACTGAAGCTTTCTTT
CASRQGFFSDTEAFF
>TRBV28|TRBD1|NA|TRBJ2-3|15
TGTGCCAGCAGTCTCGACAGGGTCCGGGCAGATACGCAGTATTTT
CASSLDRVRADTQYF
>TRBV9|TRBD2|NA|TRBJ2-3|16
TGTGCCAGCAGAGACACTAGCGGGAATAGCACAGATACGCAGTATTTT
CASRDTSGNSTDTQYF
>TRBV18|TRBD2|NA|TRBJ2-3|16
TGTGCCAGCTCAGGGACTAGCGGGCCCAGCACAGATACGCAGTATTTT
CASSGTSGPSTDTQYF
>TRBV30|TRBD2|NA|TRBJ2-1|15
TGTGCCTGGGGGAGAAATAGCGGGAGCGCCAATGAGCAGTTCTTC
CAWGRNSGSANEQFF
>TRBV28|TRBD2|NA|TRBJ2-1|14
TGTGCCAGCAGTTTGCCTAGCGGGAGAAATGAGCAGTTCTTC
CASSLPSGRNEQFF
>TRBV10-3|TRBD1|NA|TRBJ2-3|13
TGTGCCATCTCGGGACAGGGGACAGATACGCAGTATTTT
CAISGQGTDTQYF
>TRBV9|NA|NA|TRBJ2-1|16
TGTGCCAGCAGCGTAACGGGGACGGGGTCCCCCAATGAGCAGTTCTTC
CASSVTGTGSPNEQFF
>TRBV7-2|NA|NA|TRBJ2-1|11
TGTGCCAGCAGCTTAGCCCATGAGCAGTTCTTC
CASSLAHEQFF
>TRBV9|NA|NA|TRBJ2-5|15
TGTGCCAGCAGCGTAGTTGCAGGGAGGTTACAGACCCAGTACTTC
CASSVVAGRLQTQYF
>TRBV6-5|TRBD1|NA|TRBJ2-7|15
TGTGCCAGCAGTTACGGGCGACAGGGGGCAGGCGAGCAGTACTTC
CASSYGRQGAGEQYF
>TRBV5-6|NA|NA|TRBJ2-3|11
TGTGCCAGCAGCTTTACGGATACGCAGTATTTT
CASSFTDTQYF
>TRBV28|NA|NA|TRBJ2-6|16
TGTGCCAGCAGTTTCGGCAGTCACTCTGGGGCCAACGTCCTGACTTTC
CASSFGSHSGANVLTF
>TRBV4-3|NA|once|TRBJ2-5|15
TGCGCCAGCAGCCAAGATCTAAGCCCACAAGAGACCCAGTACTTC
CASSQDLSPQETQYF
>TRBV18|NA|once|TRBJ2-6|12
TGTGCCAGCTCCACTGGGGCCAACGTCCTGACTTTC
CASSTGANVLTF